What follows are 13 T cell receptor beta chains derived from one specimen sequenced in a study of Graves' ophthalmopathy and Graves' hyperthyroidism. The authors amplified TCR beta CDR3 regions, and they did so from RNA transcripts for repertoire sequencing. First-round RT-PCR relied on HTBI primers, and a second-round multiplex PCR came next. TCRdb passed the multiplex PCR reads through MiXCR, listing each CDR3 protein once. The sample lists over a million distinct CDR3 sequences; about 40% were seen once. Input material: peripheral blood or thyroid tissue (not recorded which). The receptors derive from an adult man with Graves' hyperthyroidism.

The CDR3, as DNA: TGTGCCAGCAGTCTGAGTGCCCGGGAAAAACTGTTTTTT. Translated, it gives CASSLSAREKLFF. The V call is TRBV6-5, the J call TRBJ1-4; D unresolved. CDR3 length equals 13 residues. Per germline, CDR1 MNHEY and CDR2 SVGAGI. Trimming removed 5 bases from V and 8 bases from J, with 12 bases in between.

This clonotype was counted only a few times. J is TRBJ2-7 and V is TRBV20-1; 8 bases align to TRBD2. The CDR3 totals 14 residues. Germline loops: CDR1 DFQATT, CDR2 SNEGSKA (reference sequence). J gave up 4 bases and V 6 bases, and 11 bases lay outside the gene matches. CDR3 coding DNA: TGCAGTGCCTTAGCGGTTAGCGGGAAGTACGAGCAGTACTTC. Amino acids: CSALAVSGKYEQYF.

This clonotype has at least ten counts. V and J are TRBV12-3 or TRBV12-4 and TRBJ1-6, with TRBD1 matching over 9 bases. The CDR3 contains 15 residues. V trimming: 2 bases; J trimming: 10 bases; junction bases outside the gene matches: 6. This CDR3 reads CASSLTDRGGSPLHF. DNA of the CDR3: TGTGCCAGCAGTTTAACGGACAGGGGTGGATCACCCCTCCACTTT.

This clonotype turned up a few times. This may come from a read error, since a much larger clone is one base off. J is TRBJ1-5 and V is TRBV7-2; D is undetermined. Germline V CDR1 and CDR2: SGHTA, FQGNSA. The CDR3 contains 12 residues. Trimming pared 4 bases from V and 9 bases from J, leaving 10 bases between. CDR3 DNA sequence: TGTGCCAGCAGCTCTAGTCATCGGCCCCAGCATTTT. Encoded protein: CASSSSHRPQHF.

To note about this clonotype: A read error may account for a junction end that differs from germline. The genes are TRBV11-2 and TRBJ2-7; 9 bases are a match to TRBD1. The CDR3 runs 14 residues. The germline CDR1 and CDR2 sequences are SGHAT and FQNNGV. CDR3: CASTLGDRVLEQYF. The CDR3 DNA reads TGTGCCAGCACCTTAGGGGACAGGGTGCTTGAGCAGTACTTC.

This clonotype turned up a few times. This sequence joins TRBV6-5 and TRBJ1-6; 8 nucleotides agree with TRBD1. The germline gives CDR1 MNHEY, CDR2 SVGAGI. V shed 2 bases and J 12 bases; nucleotides not matched to a gene: 9. The CDR3 extends over 15 amino acids. The CDR3 DNA reads as TGTGCCAGCAGTTACGTTCGGGGACAGGCGGTACCCCTCCACTTT. It encodes CASSYVRGQAVPLHF.

This rearrangement joins TRBV20-1 to TRBJ2-5; D unclear. V gave up 6 bases and J gave up 1 base, with 12 bases separating them. Germline CDR1 is DFQATT and CDR2 is SNEGSKA (reference sequence). The CDR3 is made up of 13 amino acids. The CDR3 DNA reads as TGCAGTGCCACCAGCACAGCCCAAGAGACCCAGTACTTC. Its translation is CSATSTAQETQYF.

This clonotype was counted at least ten times. The rearrangement joins TRBV11-2 to TRBJ2-5; possible D gene TRBD1, 6 bases. The germline V gene has CDR1 SGHAT and CDR2 FQNNGV. The CDR3 contains 16 residues. Trimming cost V 5 bases and J 5 bases, with 21 bases left between them. The CDR3 spells CASSPRQALGVETQYF. The DNA of the CDR3 is TGTGCCAGCAGCCCCCGACAGGCGCTAGGTGTTGAGACCCAGTACTTC.

The chain is built from TRBV7-3 and TRBJ2-5, with 10 bases that match TRBD2. J lost 4 bases, V lost 5 bases, and 10 bases had no gene match. CDR1 is SGHTA, CDR2 FQGTGA, per germline. The CDR3 runs to 16 residues. This chain's CDR3 is CASSLGLAAWGETQYF. The CDR3 bases are TGTGCCAGCAGCCTAGGACTAGCGGCTTGGGGAGAGACCCAGTACTTC.

For this clonotype: Its ends do not fully match the called genes, so a read error is possible. The chain has TRBV7-3 and TRBJ1-2; possible D gene TRBD1, 6 bases. The CDR3 loop spans 16 amino acids. Per the germline V gene, CDR1 is SGHTA and CDR2 is FQGTGA. The DNA for the CDR3 is TGCGCCAGCAGCGCCCAGATGGGGGCCCCCATCAGCGGCTACACCTTC. Encoded protein: CASSAQMGAPISGYTF.

This clonotype was seen a few times. The chain has TRBV24-1 and TRBJ2-3; 11 nucleotides match TRBD2. The CDR3 has 16 residues. Germline V gene sequence: CDR1 KGHDR, CDR2 SFDVKD. V shed 4 bases and J 2 bases; nucleotides not matched to a gene: 4. This CDR3 is CATSDRLAGPTDTQYF. The CDR3 DNA follows: TGTGCCACCAGTGACAGACTAGCGGGGCCCACAGATACGCAGTATTTT.

The CDR3 sequence is CASSLETQVASTNEKLFF. For the CDR3, the DNA is TGTGCCAGCAGCTTAGAAACTCAAGTGGCTTCAACTAATGAAAAACTGTTTTTT. The rearrangement uses TRBV7-9 and TRBJ1-4; D gene uncertain. The germline V and J ends were trimmed by 1 base and 0 bases, with 15 bases remaining between them. The CDR3 is 18 amino acids. Germline V gives CDR1 SEHNR, CDR2 FQNEAQ (reference sequence).

CDR3 region: CSASPDSQETQYF. As DNA, the CDR3 is TGCAGTGCTAGTCCAGACAGCCAAGAGACCCAGTACTTC. V gene TRBV20-1 combines with J gene TRBJ2-5; perhaps TRBD1 as D (5 bases). Trimming took 3 bases from V and 1 from J, leaving 9 bases between them. This CDR3 region has 13 residues. Germline CDR1 is DFQATT and CDR2 is SNEGSKA (reference sequence).